This TCR beta chain was documented in a study of T-cell reconstitution after alpha-beta-depleted transplantation in children. Library preparation (for TCRbeta) was performed with unique molecular identifiers. Each CDR3 protein is one row after TCRdb ran MiXCR on the PCR reads. This sample yields about 980,000 distinct CDR3 sequences, of which roughly 29% are seen a single time; about 28% belongs to the top ten. Overall study findings and caveats: Once a year had passed after transplant, T-cell counts and diversity came mostly from newly produced T cells. Some patients' high day-60 TCRbeta diversity was attributed to recipient cells surviving conditioning. The study reportedly traced alpha-beta T cells about two months after transplant to several hundred expanded graft clones.

This clonotype was picked up a small number of times. Antigen unknown. The CDR3 spans 13 residues. With 6 bases removed from V and 2 bases from J, the gap between germline ends came to 10 bases. CDR1 is MNHEY and CDR2 is SMNVEV in the germline V gene (reference sequence). This TCR was sampled from a boy younger than two who had a stem cell transplant for SCID, so the T cells may come from the graft donor. The chain is built from TRBV27 and TRBJ1-2; D perhaps matches TRBD1 (6 bases). Sequenced material: PBMCs, mostly from graft donor cells, taken 360 days after TCRalphabeta/CD19-depleted stem cell transplant. The CDR3 sequence: CASSPGVNYGYTF. DNA of the CDR3: TGTGCCAGCAGCCCAGGGGTAAACTATGGCTACACCTTC.